These 15 T cell receptor beta chains share one sample of origin, sequenced in a study of shared clonotypes between healthy human individuals. The method was immunoSEQ multiplex PCR; TCRdb's version includes in-frame clones alone and lacks a portion of them. Of over 2 million clones in the sample, 85% to 95% were seen once. Material for sequencing was naive CD4+ T cells sorted from blood. Subset denoted: CD45RA+ positively selected. These receptors all stem from a man younger than 30 in good health.

The chain is built from TRBV7-9 and TRBJ2-6; 8 nucleotides align to TRBD1. Germline lookup yields CDR1 SEHNR and CDR2 FQNEAQ (reference sequence). There are 17 residues in the CDR3. The trim removed 4 bases at V and 2 bases at J, leaving 7 bases unmatched. CDR3 protein: CASSWGRGPTGANVLTF. CDR3 nucleotide sequence: TGTGCCAGCAGCTGGGGCAGGGGGCCTACTGGGGCCAACGTCCTGACTTTC.

The J gene is TRBJ2-3, the V gene TRBV10-3, with TRBD1 matching over 8 bases. The germline gives CDR1 ENHRY, CDR2 SYGVKD. This CDR3 is 16 amino acids long. Trimming at V came to 4 bases and at J to 3 bases, leaving 9 bases not matched to a gene. In DNA form, the CDR3 reads TGTGCCATCAGTGCGGGATACAGGGGGGAGACAGATACGCAGTATTTT. Amino acids: CAISAGYRGETDTQYF.

This clone was found once. The chain uses TRBV6-5 and TRBJ2-7, with D hard to call. The CDR3 length is 14 residues. Per the germline V gene, CDR1 is MNHEY and CDR2 is SVGAGI. V was pared by 5 bases and J by 2 bases, with 13 bases between. The CDR3 DNA reads as TGTGCCAGCAGTCCCCGTTCAGGCGCCTACGAGCAGTACTTC. Protein: CASSPRSGAYEQYF.

V is TRBV10-1 and J is TRBJ1-1; D not resolved. The V and J ends lost 8 bases and 0 bases respectively, with 22 bases between them. The germline CDR1 and CDR2 sequences are WNHNN and SYGVQD (reference sequence). The CDR3 loop spans 17 amino acids. CDR3: CASGRYHTVNMNTEAFF. The CDR3 DNA sequence: TGCGCCAGCGGAAGGTATCACACCGTAAATATGAACACTGAAGCTTTCTTT.

The chain recombines TRBV6-6 with TRBJ2-7, with 9 bases matching TRBD1. The CDR3 totals 15 residues. With V trimmed by 6 bases and J by 2 bases, 8 bases remained unmatched. CDR1 is MNHNY, CDR2 SVGAGI, per germline (reference sequence). Here the CDR3 DNA reads TGTGCCAGCAGGATGGGACAGGGAGGCACCTACGAGCAGTACTTC. Translation gives CASRMGQGGTYEQYF.

This chain uses TRBV5-6 with TRBJ1-2; the D is unclear. The CDR3 is made up of 14 amino acids. V was shortened by 4 bases and J by 0 bases, with 10 bases between the two germline ends. CDR1 and CDR2 from the germline V gene are SGHDT and YYEEEE. CDR3 amino acids: CASSADRPNYGYTF. CDR3 DNA: TGTGCCAGCAGCGCCGATAGGCCTAACTATGGCTACACCTTC.

Regarding this clone: Other nucleotide sequences in the sample specify the same CDR3. This sequence joins TRBV7-9 and TRBJ1-4, with D perhaps matching TRBD1 (5 bases). The CDR3 is 14 amino acids. The germline gives CDR1 SEHNR, CDR2 FQNEAQ (reference sequence). V shed 0 bases and J shed 5 bases, with 7 bases lying between them. The CDR3 coding sequence is TGTGCCAGCAGCTTAGCGACAGACAATGAAAAACTGTTTTTT. It encodes CASSLATDNEKLFF.

The rearrangement uses TRBV7-4 and TRBJ2-3; TRBD2 matches at 10 bases. With V trimmed by 11 bases and J by 1 base, 6 bases remained unmatched. Germline CDR1 SGHVT, CDR2 SQSDAQ. This CDR3 comprises 14 residues. The CDR3 region is CAEPLAGGTDTQYF. The CDR3 DNA reads TGTGCCGAGCCGCTAGCGGGGGGCACAGATACGCAGTATTTT.

The V gene is TRBV6-1, the J gene TRBJ2-7, with TRBD2 identical over 11 bases. This CDR3 has 14 amino acids. The germline V gene encodes CDR1 MNHNS and CDR2 SASEGT. J lost 0 bases, V lost 10 bases, and 5 bases had no gene match. The DNA of the CDR3 is TGTGCCACCCTAGCGGGAGGCAACTCCTACGAGCAGTACTTC. Its translation: CATLAGGNSYEQYF.

The chain has TRBV7-9 and TRBJ2-1, with a possible D match to TRBD1 (5 bases). Germline CDR1 is SEHNR and CDR2 is FQNEAQ (reference sequence). The V end was cut by 4 bases, the J end by 0 bases, with 13 bases between. CDR3 length equals 16 residues. CDR3 in DNA: TGTGCCAGCAGCTCGGATGGGGCGAGCTCCTACAATGAGCAGTTCTTC. This sequence encodes CASSSDGASSYNEQFF.

This clone was observed once. The gene calls are TRBV5-1 and TRBJ2-3, with D tentatively TRBD1 or TRBD2 (5 bases each). This CDR3 comprises 15 residues. V was shortened by 1 base and J by 3 bases, with 12 bases between the two germline ends. Germline lookup yields CDR1 SGHRS and CDR2 YFSETQ. In DNA form, the CDR3 reads TGCGCCAGCAGCTTGAGGGACCCGGAGACAGATACGCAGTATTTT. Translated, it gives CASSLRDPETDTQYF.

J is TRBJ2-1 and V is TRBV29-1, with D possibly TRBD2 on 7 matching bases. CDR1 SQVTM and CDR2 ANQGSEA come from the germline V gene. The CDR3 runs to 12 residues. Trimming pared 6 bases from V and 10 bases from J, leaving 16 bases between. The CDR3 DNA is TGCAGCGTCCGGGGGGACACGGAGGAGCAGTTCTTC. Its protein is CSVRGDTEEQFF.

The chain recombines TRBV11-3 with TRBJ2-3, with D possibly matching TRBD1 (6 bases). The CDR3 extends over 17 amino acids. Trimming removed 4 bases at V and 4 bases at J, with 21 bases between. Per the germline V gene, CDR1 is SGHNT and CDR2 is YENEEA. DNA of the CDR3: TGTGCCAGCAGCTCAGGGGCATGGGAAGCAGATTCAGATACGCAGTATTTT. Protein sequence: CASSSGAWEADSDTQYF. Full variable domain (missing parts from reference TRBV11-3 and TRBJ2-3): EAGVVQSPRYKIIEKKQPVAFWCNPISGHNTLYWYLQNLGQGPELLIRYENEEAVDDSQLPKDRFSAERLKGVDSTLKIQPAELGDSAVYLCASSSGAWEADSDTQYFGPGTRLTVL.

This clone was counted only a few times. The rearrangement joins TRBV30 to TRBJ1-2; D unresolved. Looked up from germline, CDR1 is GTSNPN and CDR2 is SVGIG (reference sequence). Trimming removed 1 base at V and 1 base at J, with 1 base between. The CDR3 is 11 residues long. The CDR3 protein is CAWSGNYGYTF. CDR3 DNA sequence: TGTGCCTGGAGTGGTAACTATGGCTACACCTTC. Full variable domain (outside the CDR3, taken from reference TRBV30 and TRBJ1-2): SQTIHQWPATLVQPVGSPLSLECTVEGTSNPNLYWYRQAAGRGLQLLFYSVGIGQISSEVPQNLSASRPQDRQFILSSKKLLLSDSGFYLCAWSGNYGYTFGSGTRLTVV.

The chain recombines TRBV5-1 with TRBJ2-7, with a possible D match to TRBD1 (6 bases). Germline V gene lookup returns CDR1 SGHRS and CDR2 YFSETQ. V was shortened by 4 bases and J by 2 bases, with 10 bases between the two germline ends. The CDR3 is 13 residues long. CDR3 bases: TGCGCCAGCAGCCCCAGGGGTACCTACGAGCAGTACTTC. Residues: CASSPRGTYEQYF.